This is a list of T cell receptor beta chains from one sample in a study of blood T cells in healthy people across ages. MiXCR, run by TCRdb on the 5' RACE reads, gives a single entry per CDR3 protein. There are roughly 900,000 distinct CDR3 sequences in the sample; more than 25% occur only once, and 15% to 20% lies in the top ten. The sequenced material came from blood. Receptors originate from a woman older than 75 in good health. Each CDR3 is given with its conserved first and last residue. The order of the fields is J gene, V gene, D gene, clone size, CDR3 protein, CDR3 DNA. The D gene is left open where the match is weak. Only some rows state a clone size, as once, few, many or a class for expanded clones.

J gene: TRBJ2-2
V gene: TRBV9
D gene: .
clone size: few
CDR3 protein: CASSVVGNTGELFF
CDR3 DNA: TGTGCCAGCAGCGTAGTGGGTAACACCGGGGAGCTGTTTTTT

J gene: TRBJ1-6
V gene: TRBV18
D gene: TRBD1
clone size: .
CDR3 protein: CASSRTGTVENSPLHF
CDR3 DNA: TGTGCCAGCTCACGTACCGGGACAGTGGAAAATTCACCCCTCCACTTT

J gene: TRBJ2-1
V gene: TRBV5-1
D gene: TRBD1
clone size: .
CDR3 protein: CASSSAGTGGGEVQFF
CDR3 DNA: TGCGCCAGCAGCTCCGCCGGGACAGGAGGGGGAGAGGTGCAGTTCTTC

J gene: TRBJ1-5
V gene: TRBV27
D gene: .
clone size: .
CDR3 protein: CASSAAVQGHQPQHF
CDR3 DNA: TGTGCCAGCAGTGCAGCGGTTCAGGGCCATCAGCCCCAGCATTTT

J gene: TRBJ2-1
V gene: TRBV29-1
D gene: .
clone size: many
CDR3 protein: CSVDGGPYNEQFF
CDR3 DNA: TGCAGCGTTGATGGGGGCCCCTACAATGAGCAGTTCTTC

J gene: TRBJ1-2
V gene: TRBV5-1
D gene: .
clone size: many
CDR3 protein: CASSHPGTKYGYTF
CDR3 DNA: TGCGCCAGCAGCCATCCCGGGACCAAGTATGGCTACACCTTC

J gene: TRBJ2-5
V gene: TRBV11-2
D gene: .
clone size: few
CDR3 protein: CASSLGGRGLGETQYF
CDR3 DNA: TGTGCCAGCAGCTTGGGGGGTAGGGGGCTAGGTGAGACCCAGTACTTC

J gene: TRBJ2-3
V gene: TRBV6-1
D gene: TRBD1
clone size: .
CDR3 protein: CASSESRGRPITDTQYF
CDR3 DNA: TGTGCCAGCAGTGAAAGTAGGGGGCGACCTATCACAGATACGCAGTATTTT

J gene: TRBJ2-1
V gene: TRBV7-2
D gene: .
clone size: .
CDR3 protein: CARSLEVGEQFF
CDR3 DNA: TGTGCCAGAAGCTTAGAGGTCGGTGAGCAGTTCTTC

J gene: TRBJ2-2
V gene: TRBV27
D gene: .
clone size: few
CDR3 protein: CASSFLSDTGELFF
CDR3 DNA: TGTGCCAGCAGTTTCTTGTCGGACACCGGGGAGCTGTTTTTT

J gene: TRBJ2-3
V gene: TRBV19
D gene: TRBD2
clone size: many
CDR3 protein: CASSSAGGDTDTQYF
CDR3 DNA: TGTGCCAGTAGTTCCGCGGGGGGCGACACAGATACGCAGTATTTT

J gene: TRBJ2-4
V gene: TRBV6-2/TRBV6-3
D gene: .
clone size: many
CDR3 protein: CASSKTEAAKNIQYF
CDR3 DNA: TGTGCCAGCAGTAAGACAGAGGCCGCCAAAAACATTCAGTACTTC

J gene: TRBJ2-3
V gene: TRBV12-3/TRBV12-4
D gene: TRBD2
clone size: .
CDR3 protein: CASSLAGGTSDTEYF
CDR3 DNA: TGTGCCAGCAGCCTAGCGGGGGGGACGTCAGATACGGAGTATTTT

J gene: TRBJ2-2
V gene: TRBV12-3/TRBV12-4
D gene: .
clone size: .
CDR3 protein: CASKDTNTGELFF
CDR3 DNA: TGTGCCAGCAAGGACACGAACACCGGGGAGCTGTTTTTT

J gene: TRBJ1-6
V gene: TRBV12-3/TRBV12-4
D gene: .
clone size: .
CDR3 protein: CASSFASGGPPLHF
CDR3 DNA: TGTGCCAGCAGTTTTGCGTCAGGAGGGCCACCCCTCCACTTT

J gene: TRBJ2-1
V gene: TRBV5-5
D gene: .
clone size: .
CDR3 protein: CASSLGTPSGPGKQFF
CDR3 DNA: TGTGCCAGCAGCTTAGGGACCCCGTCAGGCCCAGGGAAGCAGTTCTTC